These T cell receptor beta chains were read from a single sample in a study of cytomegalovirus exposure and HLA in healthy donors. Sequenced by immunoSEQ multiplex PCR; TCRdb stores in-frame clones only, minus some. Of roughly 150,000 clones listed, around 83% are singletons. The sequenced sample consisted of PBMCs. These receptors all stem from a girl aged 2 to 9 in good health and CMV-seropositive. CDR3s include the opening cysteine and the closing phenylalanine or tryptophan. The D gene is left open where the match is weak. Expanded clones are given a class, and other clones once, few, many or no size at all.

v_call: TRBV7-6; j_call: TRBJ2-1; d_call: TRBD2; clone_size: once; cdr3_aa: CASSPVSGSTFF; cdr3_nt: TGTGCCAGCAGCCCCGTAAGCGGGAGTACGTTCTTC
v_call: TRBV5-1; j_call: TRBJ1-3; d_call: TRBD1; clone_size: NA; cdr3_aa: CASTQGQTRNTIYF; cdr3_nt: TGCGCCAGCACCCAGGGACAGACCAGAAACACCATATATTTT
v_call: TRBV27; j_call: TRBJ2-5; d_call: NA; clone_size: NA; cdr3_aa: CASSSLRLQGTQETQYF; cdr3_nt: TGTGCCAGCAGTTCACTCCGCCTACAGGGAACACAAGAGACCCAGTACTTC
v_call: TRBV4-1; j_call: TRBJ2-1; d_call: TRBD2; clone_size: NA; cdr3_aa: CASSQILSSGSGYEQFF; cdr3_nt: TGCGCCAGCAGCCAGATCTTGTCTAGCGGGAGCGGCTATGAGCAGTTCTTC
v_call: TRBV11-2; j_call: TRBJ2-5; d_call: NA; clone_size: NA; cdr3_aa: CASSLRGREETQYF; cdr3_nt: TGTGCCAGCAGCTTACGAGGGCGAGAAGAGACCCAGTACTTC
v_call: TRBV5-1; j_call: TRBJ2-5; d_call: NA; clone_size: NA; cdr3_aa: CASSAGLRVETQYF; cdr3_nt: TGCGCCAGCAGCGCAGGACTAAGGGTGGAGACCCAGTACTTC
v_call: TRBV27; j_call: TRBJ1-5; d_call: TRBD1; clone_size: NA; cdr3_aa: CASSPPGQGGNQPQHF; cdr3_nt: TGTGCCAGCAGTCCTCCGGGACAGGGAGGGAATCAGCCCCAGCATTTT
v_call: TRBV9; j_call: TRBJ1-5; d_call: NA; clone_size: NA; cdr3_aa: CASSLRGDQPQHF; cdr3_nt: TGTGCCAGCAGCCTACGAGGAGATCAGCCCCAGCATTTT
v_call: TRBV5-1; j_call: TRBJ1-2; d_call: NA; clone_size: NA; cdr3_aa: CASSLQEDYGYTF; cdr3_nt: TGCGCCAGCAGCCTCCAGGAGGACTATGGCTACACCTTC
v_call: TRBV30; j_call: TRBJ2-7; d_call: NA; clone_size: NA; cdr3_aa: CAWSVHVHEQYF; cdr3_nt: TGTGCCTGGAGTGTACATGTCCACGAGCAGTACTTC
v_call: TRBV28; j_call: TRBJ1-4; d_call: NA; clone_size: NA; cdr3_aa: CASQRATNEKLFF; cdr3_nt: TGTGCCAGCCAACGAGCAACTAATGAAAAACTGTTTTTT
v_call: TRBV30; j_call: TRBJ1-1; d_call: TRBD1; clone_size: NA; cdr3_aa: CAWSGGQGNTEAFF; cdr3_nt: TGTGCCTGGAGTGGGGGACAGGGCAACACTGAAGCTTTCTTT
v_call: TRBV5-1; j_call: TRBJ2-1; d_call: TRBD1; clone_size: NA; cdr3_aa: CASRRRAGGLFYNEQFF; cdr3_nt: TGCGCCAGCCGCCGACGAGCAGGGGGCTTATTCTACAATGAGCAGTTCTTC
v_call: TRBV28; j_call: TRBJ1-5; d_call: NA; clone_size: few; cdr3_aa: CASSLQGLSGPQHF; cdr3_nt: TGTGCCAGCAGTTTACAGGGACTCAGTGGGCCCCAGCATTTT
v_call: TRBV30; j_call: TRBJ1-2; d_call: TRBD1; clone_size: NA; cdr3_aa: CAWIGRWRLGTGGGYGYTF; cdr3_nt: TGTGCCTGGATCGGCCGATGGCGGCTTGGGACAGGGGGCGGCTATGGCTACACCTTC
v_call: TRBV7-8; j_call: TRBJ2-7; d_call: TRBD1; clone_size: NA; cdr3_aa: CASSPGQGRLYEQYF; cdr3_nt: TGTGCCAGCAGCCCTGGACAGGGGCGGCTCTACGAGCAGTACTTC